This T cell receptor (beta chain) emerged from a study of blood T cell repertoires in COVID-19. TCRdb keeps only in-frame clones here, not all; method: immunoSEQ multiplex PCR. The sample lists 150,000 to 200,000 clones, over 90% occurring once. Germline assignment: CDR1 LNHNV and CDR2 YYDKDF (reference sequence). With 5 bases removed from V and 5 bases from J, the gap between germline ends came to 9 bases. CDR3 length: 12 residues. The V and J genes are TRBV15 and TRBJ1-1; unclear D gene. Material for sequencing was peripheral blood. The TCR originated in a woman in her fifties or sixties with COVID-19, enrolled during active disease. This CDR3 is CATSGGGTEAFF. In DNA, the CDR3 is TGTGCCACCAGCGGTGGAGGGACTGAAGCTTTCTTT.